This T cell receptor beta chain was documented in a study of metastatic and nonmetastatic thyroid tumors. Study overall: For malignant and benign thyroid patients, tumor or nodule tissue and blood were the sources whose repertoires were compared.

Prior to thyroid surgery, none of the patients had received any treatment. TCRdb redid the clone calls on the PCR reads using MiXCR. This table holds 15,000 to 20,000 clones, about 20% found once. Germline assignment: CDR1 MDHEN and CDR2 SYDVKM. Trimming pared 7 bases from V and 6 bases from J, leaving 22 bases between. The CDR3 is 16 amino acids. Sequencing was performed on tumor tissue. The chain combines TRBV28 with TRBJ2-1; maybe TRBD1 (6 bases). The origin of this receptor is a female donor with papillary thyroid cancer or a benign thyroid nodule (not recorded which). Some clones in this sample may be carry-over from other donors' samples. CDR3 in amino acids: CASTLLSQGLPNEQFF. As DNA, the CDR3 is TGTGCCAGCACCCTCCTTTCACAGGGCTTGCCCAATGAGCAGTTCTTC.